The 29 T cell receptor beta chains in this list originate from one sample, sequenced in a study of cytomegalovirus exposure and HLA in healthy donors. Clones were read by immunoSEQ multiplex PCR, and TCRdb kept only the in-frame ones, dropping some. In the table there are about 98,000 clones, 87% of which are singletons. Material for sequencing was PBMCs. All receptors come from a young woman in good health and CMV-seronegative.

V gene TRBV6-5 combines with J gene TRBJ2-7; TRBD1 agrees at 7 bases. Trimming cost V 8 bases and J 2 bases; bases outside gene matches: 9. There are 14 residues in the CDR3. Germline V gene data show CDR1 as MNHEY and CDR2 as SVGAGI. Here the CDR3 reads CASSTLGQTYEQYF. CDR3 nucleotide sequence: TGTGCCAGCTCTACCCTGGGACAGACCTACGAGCAGTACTTC.

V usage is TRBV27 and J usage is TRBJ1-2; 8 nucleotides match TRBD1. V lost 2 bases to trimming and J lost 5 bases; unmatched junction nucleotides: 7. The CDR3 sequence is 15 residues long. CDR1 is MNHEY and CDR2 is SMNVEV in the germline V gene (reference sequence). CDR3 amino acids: CASSLIAGGGYGYTF. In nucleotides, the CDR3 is TGTGCCAGCAGTTTAATTGCAGGGGGCGGTTATGGCTACACCTTC.

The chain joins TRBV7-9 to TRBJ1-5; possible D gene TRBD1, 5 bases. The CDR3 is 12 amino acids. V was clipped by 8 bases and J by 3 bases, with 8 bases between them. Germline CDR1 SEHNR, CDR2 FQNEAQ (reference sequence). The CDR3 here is CASGRDNQPQHF. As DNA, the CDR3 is TGTGCCAGCGGCAGGGACAATCAGCCCCAGCATTTT.

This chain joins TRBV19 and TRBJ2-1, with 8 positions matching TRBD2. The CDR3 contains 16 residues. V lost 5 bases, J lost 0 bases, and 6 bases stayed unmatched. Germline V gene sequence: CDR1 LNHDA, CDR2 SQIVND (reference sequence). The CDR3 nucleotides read TGTGCCAGTAGTTCAAGAACTAGCGGCTCCTACAATGAGCAGTTCTTC. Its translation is CASSSRTSGSYNEQFF.

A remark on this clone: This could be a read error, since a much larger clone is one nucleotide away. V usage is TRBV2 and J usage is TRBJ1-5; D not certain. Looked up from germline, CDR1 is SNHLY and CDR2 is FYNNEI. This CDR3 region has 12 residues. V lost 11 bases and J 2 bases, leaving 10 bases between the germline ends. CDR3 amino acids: CAGTIGNQPQHF. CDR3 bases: TGTGCCGGCACTATAGGCAATCAGCCCCAGCATTTT. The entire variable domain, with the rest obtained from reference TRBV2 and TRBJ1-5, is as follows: EPEVTQTPSHQVTQMGQEVILRCVPISNHLYFYWYRQILGQKVEFLVSFYNNEISEKSEIFDDQFSVERPDGSNFTLKIRSTKLEDSAMYFCAGTIGNQPQHFGDGTRLSIL.

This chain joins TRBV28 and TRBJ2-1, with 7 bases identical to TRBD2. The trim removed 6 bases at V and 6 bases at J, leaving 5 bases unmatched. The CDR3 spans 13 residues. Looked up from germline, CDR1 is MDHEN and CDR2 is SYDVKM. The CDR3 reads CASSGGSSNEQFF. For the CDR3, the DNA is TGTGCCAGCAGCGGGGGGAGTAGCAATGAGCAGTTCTTC. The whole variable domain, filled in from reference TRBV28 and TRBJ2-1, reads DVKVTQSSRYLVKRTGEKVFLECVQDMDHENMFWYRQDPGLGLRLIYFSYDVKMKEKGDIPEGYSVSREKKERFSLILESASTNQTSMYLCASSGGSSNEQFFGPGTRLTVL.

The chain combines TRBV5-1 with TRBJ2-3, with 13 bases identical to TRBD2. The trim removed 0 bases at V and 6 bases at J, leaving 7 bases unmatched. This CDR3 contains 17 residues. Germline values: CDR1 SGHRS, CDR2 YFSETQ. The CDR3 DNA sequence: TGCGCCAGCAGCTTGGAAGGACTAGCGGGAGATGGTGATACGCAGTATTTT. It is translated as CASSLEGLAGDGDTQYF.

In DNA form, the CDR3 reads TGTGCCAGCAGCCAAGATTGGGCAGGGTCCCTCTCCTACAATGAGCAGTTCTTC. Residues: CASSQDWAGSLSYNEQFF. The chain recombines TRBV4-2 with TRBJ2-1, with D perhaps matching TRBD1 (5 bases). Per the germline V gene, CDR1 is LGHNA and CDR2 is YNFKEQ. This CDR3 is 18 amino acids long. V lost 0 bases to trimming and J lost 0 bases, with 15 bases between them.

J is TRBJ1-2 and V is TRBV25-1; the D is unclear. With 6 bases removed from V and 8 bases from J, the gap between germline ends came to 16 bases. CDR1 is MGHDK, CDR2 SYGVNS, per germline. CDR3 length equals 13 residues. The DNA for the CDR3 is TGTGCCAGCAGAGGCAGGCCTGGAGGGGGCTACACCTTC. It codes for CASRGRPGGGYTF.

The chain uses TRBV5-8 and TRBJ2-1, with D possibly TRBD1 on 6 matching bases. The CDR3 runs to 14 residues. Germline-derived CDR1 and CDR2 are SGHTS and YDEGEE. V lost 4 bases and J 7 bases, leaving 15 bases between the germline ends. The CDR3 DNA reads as TGTGCCAGCAGCCGCAAATACAGGGTTAATGAGCAGTTCTTC. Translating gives CASSRKYRVNEQFF.

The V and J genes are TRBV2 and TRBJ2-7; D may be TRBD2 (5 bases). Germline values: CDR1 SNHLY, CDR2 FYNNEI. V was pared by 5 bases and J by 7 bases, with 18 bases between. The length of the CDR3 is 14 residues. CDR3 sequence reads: CASSYPSSPREQYF. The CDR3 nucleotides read TGTGCCAGCAGTTATCCTAGCTCACCTAGGGAGCAGTACTTC.

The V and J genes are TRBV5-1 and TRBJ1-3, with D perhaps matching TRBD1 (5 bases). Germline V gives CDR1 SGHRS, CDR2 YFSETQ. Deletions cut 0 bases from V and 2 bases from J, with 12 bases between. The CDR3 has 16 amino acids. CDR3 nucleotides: TGCGCCAGCAGCTTGGTGAGCAGGGTCGCTGGAAACACCATATATTTT. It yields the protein CASSLVSRVAGNTIYF.

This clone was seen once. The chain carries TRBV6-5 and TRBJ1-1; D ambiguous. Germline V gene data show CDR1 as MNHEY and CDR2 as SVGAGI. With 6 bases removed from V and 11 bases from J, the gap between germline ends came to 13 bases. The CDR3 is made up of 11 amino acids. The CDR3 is CASSSEVSAFF. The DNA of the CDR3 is TGTGCCAGCAGCAGTGAGGTCTCCGCTTTCTTT.

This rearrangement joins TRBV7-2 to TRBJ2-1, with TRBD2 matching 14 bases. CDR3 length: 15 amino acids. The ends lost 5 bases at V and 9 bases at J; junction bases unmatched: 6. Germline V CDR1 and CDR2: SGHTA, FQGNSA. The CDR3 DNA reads TGTGCCAGCAGCCCGACTAGCGGGGGGGCGGCTGAGCAGTTCTTC. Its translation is CASSPTSGGAAEQFF.

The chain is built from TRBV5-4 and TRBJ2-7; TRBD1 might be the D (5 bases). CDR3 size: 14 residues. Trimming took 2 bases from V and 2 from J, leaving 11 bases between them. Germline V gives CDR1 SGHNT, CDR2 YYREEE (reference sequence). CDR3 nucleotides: TGTGCCAGCAGCTTCCCCGGACAAGCCTACGAGCAGTACTTC. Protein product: CASSFPGQAYEQYF.

CDR3 sequence (DNA): TGCGCCAGCAGCCCCCTCGTTGGGACAGGGGTCAACACCGGGGAGCTGTTTTTT. Translated: CASSPLVGTGVNTGELFF. The J gene is TRBJ2-2, the V gene TRBV4-1; 10 bases map to TRBD1. J lost 2 bases, V lost 4 bases, and 10 bases had no gene match. CDR1 MGHRA and CDR2 YSYEKL come from the germline V gene. This CDR3 is built from 18 residues.

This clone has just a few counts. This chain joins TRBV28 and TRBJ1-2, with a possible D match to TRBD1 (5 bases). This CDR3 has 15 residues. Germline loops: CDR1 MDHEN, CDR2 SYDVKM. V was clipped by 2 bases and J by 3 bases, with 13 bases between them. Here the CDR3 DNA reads TGTGCCAGCAGTTTAATGAAGGGGTTCGACTATGGCTACACCTTC. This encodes CASSLMKGFDYGYTF.

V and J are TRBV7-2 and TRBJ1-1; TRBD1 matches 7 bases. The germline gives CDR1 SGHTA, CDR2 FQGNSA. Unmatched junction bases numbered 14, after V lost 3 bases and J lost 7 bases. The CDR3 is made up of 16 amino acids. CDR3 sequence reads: CASSFLSHRGHLEAFF. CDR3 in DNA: TGTGCCAGCAGCTTTCTCTCGCACAGGGGCCATCTTGAAGCTTTCTTT.

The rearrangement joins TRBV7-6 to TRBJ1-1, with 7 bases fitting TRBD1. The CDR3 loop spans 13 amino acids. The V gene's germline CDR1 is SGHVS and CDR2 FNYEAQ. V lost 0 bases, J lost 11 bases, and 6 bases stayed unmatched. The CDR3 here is CASSLARGRGAFF. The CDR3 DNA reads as TGTGCCAGCAGCTTAGCCAGGGGGAGAGGGGCTTTCTTT.

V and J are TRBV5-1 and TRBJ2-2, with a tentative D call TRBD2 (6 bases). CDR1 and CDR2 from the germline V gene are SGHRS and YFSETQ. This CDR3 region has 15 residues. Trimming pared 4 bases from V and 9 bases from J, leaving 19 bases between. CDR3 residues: CASSPFGTEERELFF. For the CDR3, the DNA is TGCGCCAGCAGCCCCTTCGGGACTGAGGAGCGGGAGCTGTTTTTT.

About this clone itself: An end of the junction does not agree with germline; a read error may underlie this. This CDR3 reads CASSLQGQGDEKLFF. The DNA for the CDR3 is TGTGCCAGCAGCCTTCAAGGACAGGGGGATGAGAAACTGTTTTTT. V and J are TRBV7-2 and TRBJ1-4; 10 bases align to TRBD1. The CDR3 runs 15 residues. The germline gives CDR1 SGHTA, CDR2 FQGNSA.

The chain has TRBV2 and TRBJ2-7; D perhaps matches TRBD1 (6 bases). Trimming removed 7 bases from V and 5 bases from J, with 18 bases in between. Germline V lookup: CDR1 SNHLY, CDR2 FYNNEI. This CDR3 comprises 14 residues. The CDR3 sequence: CASTMVRGFHEQYF. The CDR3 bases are TGTGCCAGCACGATGGTCAGGGGATTCCACGAGCAGTACTTC.

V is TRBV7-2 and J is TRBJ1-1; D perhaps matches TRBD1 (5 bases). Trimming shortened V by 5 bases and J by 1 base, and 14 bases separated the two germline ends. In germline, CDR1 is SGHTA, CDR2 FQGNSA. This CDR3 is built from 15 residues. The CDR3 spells CASSTRWTPNTEAFF. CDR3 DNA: TGTGCCAGCAGCACCCGGTGGACACCGAACACTGAAGCTTTCTTT.

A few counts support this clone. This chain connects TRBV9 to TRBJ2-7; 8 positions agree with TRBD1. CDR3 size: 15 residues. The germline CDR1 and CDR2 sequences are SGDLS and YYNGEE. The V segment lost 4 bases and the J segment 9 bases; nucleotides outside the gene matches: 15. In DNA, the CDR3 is TGTGCCAGCAGCACATCCGGGACAGGTCGAGTGGGGCAGTACTTC. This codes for CASSTSGTGRVGQYF.

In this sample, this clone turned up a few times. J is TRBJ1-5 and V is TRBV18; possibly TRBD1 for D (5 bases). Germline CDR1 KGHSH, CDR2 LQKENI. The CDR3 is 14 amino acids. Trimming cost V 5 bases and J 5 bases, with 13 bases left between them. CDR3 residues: CASSSSMTDQPQHF. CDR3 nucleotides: TGTGCCAGCTCATCTTCCATGACAGATCAGCCCCAGCATTTT.

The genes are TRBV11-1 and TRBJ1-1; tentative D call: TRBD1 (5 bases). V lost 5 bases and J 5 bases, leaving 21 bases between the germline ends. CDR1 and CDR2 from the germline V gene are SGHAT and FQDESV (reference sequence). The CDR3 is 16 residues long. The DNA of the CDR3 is TGTGCCAGCAGCCCCGGGACCATGGGAGGCAGGACTGAAGCTTTCTTT. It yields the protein CASSPGTMGGRTEAFF.

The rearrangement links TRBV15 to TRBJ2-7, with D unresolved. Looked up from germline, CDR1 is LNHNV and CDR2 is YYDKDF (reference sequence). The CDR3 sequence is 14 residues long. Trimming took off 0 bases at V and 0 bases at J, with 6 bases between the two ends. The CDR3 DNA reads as TGTGCCACCAGCAGAGACCTTTACTCCTACGAGCAGTACTTC. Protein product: CATSRDLYSYEQYF.

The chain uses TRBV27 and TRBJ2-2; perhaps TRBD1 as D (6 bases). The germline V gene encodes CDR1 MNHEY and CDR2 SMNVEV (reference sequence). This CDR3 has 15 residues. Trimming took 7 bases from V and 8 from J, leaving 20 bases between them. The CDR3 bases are TGTGCCAGCACCCCATTGGGGGCAGGGAGTGGGGAGCTGTTTTTT. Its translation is CASTPLGAGSGELFF.

The CDR3, as DNA: TGCGCCAGCAGCCACTTTTCAACCCCCTACAATGAGCAGTTCTTC. Its translation: CASSHFSTPYNEQFF. The rearrangement links TRBV5-1 to TRBJ2-1; no definite D call. The V gene lost 4 bases and the J gene lost 2 bases, with 13 bases spanning the gap. The CDR3 sequence is 15 residues long. Germline values: CDR1 SGHRS, CDR2 YFSETQ. Filled out from reference TRBV5-1 and TRBJ2-1, the complete variable domain reads KAGVTQTPRYLIKTRGQQVTLSCSPISGHRSVSWYQQTPGQGLQFLFEYFSETQRNKGNFPGRFSGRQFSNSRSEMNVSTLELGDSALYLCASSHFSTPYNEQFFGPGTRLTVL.